Included here is one T cell receptor beta chain sequence, with context. Its target is unknown. CDR3 length: 13 residues. Trimming took 3 bases from V and 5 from J, leaving 10 bases between them. CDR1 and CDR2 from the germline V gene are SQVTM and ANQGSEA. Only in-frame clones appear in the TCRdb table, and some are missing; sequencing was by immunoSEQ multiplex PCR. The table has tens of thousands of clones, 65% to 80% seen once. The source of the sample is a study of vaccination effects on CD4 cells after COVID-19. Overall study results and limits: The study, lacking early post-infection timepoints, had few convalescent patients.

Culture lasted approximately 10 days before CD4+ T cell isolation. Two doses of BNT162b2 or mRNA-1273 vaccine were administered to participants. The J gene is TRBJ2-2, the V gene TRBV29-1; D uncertain. This TCR derives from a human donor who received a COVID-19 vaccine. Sequencing was performed on CD4+ T cells from PBMCs cultured without peptide, taken after COVID-19 vaccination. CDR3 loop: CSVDARSTGELFF. The CDR3 DNA sequence: TGCAGCGTTGACGCCAGGTCGACCGGGGAGCTGTTTTTT.